This T cell receptor beta chain was recorded in a study of CD8+CD57+ T cells in acquired aplastic anemia. Overall study: Sorted CD4+ and CD8+ cells gave a mean 3.2 ug DNA, range about 0.19 to 27.4 ug. Healthy donor CD4+ cell samples had a mean of roughly 10 million reads.

General study findings and limits: In common between the patients and the controls were approximately 30 CD8+ CDR3 sequences. In CD8+ cells, Simpson's diversity showed no significant difference between patients and controls.

The use of genomic DNA as template underpinned the TCR beta VDJ and CDR3 profiling. TCRdb called the reads again in MiXCR, with one record for every CDR3 protein. Of 200,000 to 250,000 distinct CDR3 sequences in the sample, 34% were seen once. Ten or more counts support this clonotype. As yet, its antigen is unknown. The TCR comes from a human donor in good health, serving as a control. The sample was sorted CD4+, CD8+, or CD8+CD57+ T cells (not recorded which) from PBMCs.

The chain's CDR3 is CASSPRSSETDTQYF. As DNA, the CDR3 is TGTGCCAGCAGCCCCCGGTCTAGCGAGACAGATACGCAGTATTTT. The chain links TRBV9 to TRBJ2-3; tentative D call: TRBD2 (6 bases). The V gene's germline CDR1 is SGDLS and CDR2 YYNGEE. The CDR3 runs 15 residues. Trimming cost V 4 bases and J 3 bases, with 15 bases left between them. The entire variable domain, with the rest obtained from reference TRBV9 and TRBJ2-3, is as follows: DSGVTQTPKHLITATGQRVTLRCSPRSGDLSVYWYQQSLDQGLQFLIQYYNGEERAKGNILERFSAQQFPDLHSELNLSSLELGDSALYFCASSPRSSETDTQYFGPGTRLTVL.